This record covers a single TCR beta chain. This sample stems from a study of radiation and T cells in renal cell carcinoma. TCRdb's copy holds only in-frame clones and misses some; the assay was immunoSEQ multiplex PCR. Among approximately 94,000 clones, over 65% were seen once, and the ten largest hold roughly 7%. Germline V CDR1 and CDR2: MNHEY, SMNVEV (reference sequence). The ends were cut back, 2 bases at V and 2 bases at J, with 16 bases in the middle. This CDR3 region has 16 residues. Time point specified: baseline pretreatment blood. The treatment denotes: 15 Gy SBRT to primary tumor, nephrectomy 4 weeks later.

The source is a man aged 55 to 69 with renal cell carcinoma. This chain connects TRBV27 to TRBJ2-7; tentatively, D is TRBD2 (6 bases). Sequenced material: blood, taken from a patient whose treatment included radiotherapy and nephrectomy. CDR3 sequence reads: CASSLRIGGYPYEQYF. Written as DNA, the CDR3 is TGTGCCAGCAGTTTAAGGATTGGGGGGTACCCCTACGAGCAGTACTTC.